A selection of T cell receptor beta chains follows, all from one sample in a study of metastatic and nonmetastatic thyroid tumors. With MiXCR, TCRdb reprocessed the PCR reads. The table lists some 24,000 clones, over 20% of them singletons. Source material: blood. These receptor sequences come from a male donor with papillary thyroid cancer or a benign thyroid nodule (not recorded which). Some clones in this sample may be carry-over from other donors' samples. Both conserved end residues are part of each CDR3. D genes are given only for firm matches. Rows may omit the clone size; those that give it use once, few, many or a size class.

d_call: .
clone_size: many
j_call: TRBJ1-6
v_call: TRBV20-1
cdr3_nt: TGCAGTGTGGGCGGGGTGGAGGCGGTAGGGCATAATTCACCCCTCCACTTT
cdr3_aa: CSVGGVEAVGHNSPLHF

d_call: TRBD2
clone_size: many
j_call: TRBJ2-3
v_call: TRBV9
cdr3_nt: TGTGCCAGCAGCGCTAGCGGGCGGCAGGATACGCAGTATTTT
cdr3_aa: CASSASGRQDTQYF

d_call: .
clone_size: medium-sized
j_call: TRBJ1-5
v_call: TRBV4-1
cdr3_nt: TGCGCCAGCAGCCAAGAAAACTTGGATCAGCCCCAGCATTTT
cdr3_aa: CASSQENLDQPQHF

d_call: .
clone_size: many
j_call: TRBJ1-1
v_call: TRBV20-1
cdr3_nt: TGCAGTGCTAGAGATCGAACGACACTGGTGGAAGCTTTCTTT
cdr3_aa: CSARDRTTLVEAFF

d_call: .
clone_size: few
j_call: TRBJ1-6
v_call: TRBV27
cdr3_nt: TGTGCCAGAGCCCGGGGCTCAATTGGGTCCAGTGGCCCCCTCCACTTT
cdr3_aa: CARARGSIGSSGPLHF

d_call: .
clone_size: few
j_call: TRBJ1-3
v_call: TRBV5-1
cdr3_nt: TGCGCCAGCAGCTTGGATGCCCCCGGAAACACCATATATTTT
cdr3_aa: CASSLDAPGNTIYF

d_call: TRBD2
clone_size: few
j_call: TRBJ2-1
v_call: TRBV6-6
cdr3_nt: TGTGCCAGCAGTTACTCGGCTAGCGGGAGTTCTGATGAGCAGTTCTTC
cdr3_aa: CASSYSASGSSDEQFF

d_call: .
clone_size: once
j_call: TRBJ2-5
v_call: TRBV7-2
cdr3_nt: TGTGCCAGCAGCTTAGTTCAAGGACGTAGAGGAGAGACCCAGTACTTC
cdr3_aa: CASSLVQGRRGETQYF

d_call: TRBD1
clone_size: few
j_call: TRBJ1-5
v_call: TRBV27
cdr3_nt: TGTGCCAGCAGTTTAGACAGGGCCACAAGCAATCAGCCCCAGCATTTT
cdr3_aa: CASSLDRATSNQPQHF

d_call: .
clone_size: .
j_call: TRBJ1-5
v_call: TRBV20-1
cdr3_nt: TGCAGTGCTAGCCCCTCAAAAGGGGTCTCTACACCATATAGCAATCAGCCCCAGCACTTT
cdr3_aa: CSASPSKGVSTPYSNQPQHF

d_call: TRBD2
clone_size: few
j_call: TRBJ2-7
v_call: TRBV27
cdr3_nt: TGTGCCAGCAGTAGGGGACTAGCGGGAGTCTACGAGCAGTACTTC
cdr3_aa: CASSRGLAGVYEQYF

d_call: .
clone_size: many
j_call: TRBJ1-1
v_call: TRBV18
cdr3_nt: TGTGCCAGCGCCCGACAAACGAACACTGAAGCTTTCTTT
cdr3_aa: CASARQTNTEAFF

d_call: .
clone_size: medium-sized
j_call: TRBJ2-7
v_call: TRBV4-1
cdr3_nt: TGCGCCAGCAGCCAAGGACTGGATTCCTACGAGCAGTACTTC
cdr3_aa: CASSQGLDSYEQYF

d_call: .
clone_size: many
j_call: TRBJ1-5
v_call: TRBV7-2
cdr3_nt: TGTGCCAGCAGCTTGCGGGGGGCGCAGCCCCAGCATTTT
cdr3_aa: CASSLRGAQPQHF

d_call: .
clone_size: few
j_call: TRBJ1-1
v_call: TRBV6-5
cdr3_nt: TGTGCCAGCAGTTACTCTCCCGGGGTTGAAGCTTTCTTT
cdr3_aa: CASSYSPGVEAFF

d_call: .
clone_size: .
j_call: TRBJ2-2
v_call: TRBV19
cdr3_nt: TGTGCCAGCCATAAGTCCAGGGTCCCCAACACCGGGGAGCTGTTTTTT
cdr3_aa: CASHKSRVPNTGELFF

d_call: .
clone_size: .
j_call: TRBJ1-2
v_call: TRBV5-4
cdr3_nt: TGTGCCAGCACCGCAGGAGCTTCTAACTATGGCTACACCTTC
cdr3_aa: CASTAGASNYGYTF

d_call: .
clone_size: many
j_call: TRBJ2-3
v_call: TRBV7-2
cdr3_nt: TGTGCCAGCAGCTTAATAGTTTCCTTCACAGATACGCAGTATTTT
cdr3_aa: CASSLIVSFTDTQYF

d_call: TRBD1
clone_size: many
j_call: TRBJ2-2
v_call: TRBV5-1
cdr3_nt: TGCGCCAGCAGCCTTACCGACAGGGGAGGCACCGGGGAGCTGTTTTTT
cdr3_aa: CASSLTDRGGTGELFF

d_call: TRBD1
clone_size: medium-sized
j_call: TRBJ2-7
v_call: TRBV28
cdr3_nt: TGTGCCAGCAGTTTAGCCGACAGGGGGCTCAGCTACGAGCAGTACTTC
cdr3_aa: CASSLADRGLSYEQYF

d_call: TRBD1
clone_size: medium-sized
j_call: TRBJ2-7
v_call: TRBV6-1
cdr3_nt: TGTGCCAGCAGTGACCGACAGGGGATCTCCTACGAGCAGTACTTC
cdr3_aa: CASSDRQGISYEQYF

d_call: .
clone_size: .
j_call: TRBJ2-1
v_call: TRBV7-2
cdr3_nt: TGTGCCAGCAGCTTAGCGTTAGCCTCTCACAATGAGCAGTTCTTC
cdr3_aa: CASSLALASHNEQFF

d_call: .
clone_size: many
j_call: TRBJ2-3
v_call: TRBV28
cdr3_nt: TGTGCCAGCAGTTCCTCCCCCTTACAAGATACGCAGTATTTT
cdr3_aa: CASSSSPLQDTQYF

d_call: .
clone_size: many
j_call: TRBJ2-5
v_call: TRBV20-1
cdr3_nt: TGCACCGGGACACTTGAAGAGACCCAGTACTTC
cdr3_aa: CTGTLEETQYF

d_call: TRBD1
clone_size: many
j_call: TRBJ2-1
v_call: TRBV10-2
cdr3_nt: TGCGCCAGCAGTGTCGGACAGGGTGGTGTCGATGAGCAGTTCTTC
cdr3_aa: CASSVGQGGVDEQFF

d_call: TRBD1
clone_size: many
j_call: TRBJ1-2
v_call: TRBV30
cdr3_nt: TGTGCCTGGAGGGACAGGGGCTATGGCTACACCTTC
cdr3_aa: CAWRDRGYGYTF

d_call: TRBD2
clone_size: .
j_call: TRBJ2-7
v_call: TRBV20-1
cdr3_nt: TGCAGTGCTAGCGGGTGGCTAGCGGGCGGGTACGAGCAGTACTTC
cdr3_aa: CSASGWLAGGYEQYF

d_call: .
clone_size: .
j_call: TRBJ2-7
v_call: TRBV7-8
cdr3_nt: TGTGCCAGCAGCAAAGGTCTGGCCTGGGTATCCTACGAGCAGTACTTC
cdr3_aa: CASSKGLAWVSYEQYF

d_call: TRBD1
clone_size: few
j_call: TRBJ2-2
v_call: TRBV11-2
cdr3_nt: TGTGCCAGCAGCCTATGTACGGGACAGTCGAACACCGGGGAGCTGTTTTTT
cdr3_aa: CASSLCTGQSNTGELFF

d_call: .
clone_size: few
j_call: TRBJ2-2
v_call: TRBV24-1
cdr3_nt: TGTGCCACCAGTACGGGAAAGAACACCGGGGAGCTGTTTTTT
cdr3_aa: CATSTGKNTGELFF

d_call: .
clone_size: medium-sized
j_call: TRBJ2-2
v_call: TRBV6-1
cdr3_nt: TGTGCCAGCATCCGGAGTACGAACACCGGGGAGCTGTTTTTT
cdr3_aa: CASIRSTNTGELFF

d_call: TRBD2
clone_size: many
j_call: TRBJ2-1
v_call: TRBV29-1
cdr3_nt: TGCAGCGTTGAAACGTTAGCGGGAGGATCCAATGAGCAGTTCTTC
cdr3_aa: CSVETLAGGSNEQFF

d_call: .
clone_size: medium-sized
j_call: TRBJ2-7
v_call: TRBV6-1
cdr3_nt: TGTGCCAGCAGCCAAACACAGGGCTACGAGCAGTACTTC
cdr3_aa: CASSQTQGYEQYF

d_call: .
clone_size: few
j_call: TRBJ2-1
v_call: TRBV7-2
cdr3_nt: TGTGCCAGCAGCTCCGGTGGGAACCTCAATGAGCAGTTCTTC
cdr3_aa: CASSSGGNLNEQFF